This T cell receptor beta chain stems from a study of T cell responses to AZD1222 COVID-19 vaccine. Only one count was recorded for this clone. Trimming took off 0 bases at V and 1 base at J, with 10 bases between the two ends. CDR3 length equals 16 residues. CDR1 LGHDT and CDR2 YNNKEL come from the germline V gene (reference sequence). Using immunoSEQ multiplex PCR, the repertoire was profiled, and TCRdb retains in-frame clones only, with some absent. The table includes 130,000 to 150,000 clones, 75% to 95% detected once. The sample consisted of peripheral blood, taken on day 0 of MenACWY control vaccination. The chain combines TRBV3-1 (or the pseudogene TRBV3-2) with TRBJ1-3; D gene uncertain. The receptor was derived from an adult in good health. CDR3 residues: CASSQDTVRSGNTIYF. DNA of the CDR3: TGTGCCAGCAGCCAAGATACTGTTCGTTCTGGAAACACCATATATTTT.